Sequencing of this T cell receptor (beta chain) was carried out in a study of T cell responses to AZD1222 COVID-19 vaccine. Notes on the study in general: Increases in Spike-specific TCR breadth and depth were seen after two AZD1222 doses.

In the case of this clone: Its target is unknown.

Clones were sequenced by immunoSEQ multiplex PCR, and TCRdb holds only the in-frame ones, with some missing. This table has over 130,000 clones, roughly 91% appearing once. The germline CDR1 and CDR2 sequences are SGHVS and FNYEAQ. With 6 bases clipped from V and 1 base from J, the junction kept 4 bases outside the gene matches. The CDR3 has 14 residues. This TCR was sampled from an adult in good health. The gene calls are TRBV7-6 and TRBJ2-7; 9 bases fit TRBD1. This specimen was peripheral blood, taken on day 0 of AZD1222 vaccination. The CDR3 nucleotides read TGTGCCAGCAGGCCGGGACAGGGTTCCTACGAGCAGTACTTC. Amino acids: CASRPGQGSYEQYF.